This section outlines one T cell receptor (beta chain) sequence together with its context. What antigen it recognizes has not been identified. No clone much larger than this one lies a single base away; base qualities are absent. The CDR3 holds 14 amino acids from the cysteine to the phenylalanine. Left in the record is the CDR3 DNA by itself, 42 bases read in frame from the first base. V is pared back by 4 bases and J by 2 bases, with 14 bases lying between the germline termini. Reading the germline V gene (reference sequence) gives CDR1 DFQATT and CDR2 SNEGSKA. These data are taken from a study of CD8 T cells in Susac syndrome (dated by TCRdb to the late 2010s). Study-level background: The study used repertoire sequencing to test whether antigen drove CD8+ T cell activation and differentiation in Susac syndrome. Beyond this particular receptor, the publication reports: The number of individuals in the TCR sequencing and HLA analysis was recognized as being relatively small.

RNA was extracted with the RNeasy kit and roughly 0.45 to 1 ug was reverse transcribed using random hexamers. TCR beta CDR3 regions were amplified with the immunoSEQ multiplex PCR assay covering 54 Vbeta and 13 Jbeta segments. To correct PCR amplification bias, a synthetic template baseline was used for both primer optimization and computational correction. The study's own analysis went as follows. Only productive sequences were kept, with reads annotated to V, D and J genes according to IMGT and analyzed in immunoSEQ Analyzer. Clonality was calculated as one minus the Shannon entropy normalized by log2 of the number of productive unique sequences. Public and private clones were assessed among the 100 most prevalent clones of each patient and control. A clone was defined as Susac-specific if it was absent from the healthy and MS cohorts, from 1052 published viral clones and from other ImmuneACCESS disease sequences. TCRdb redid the processing of the public reads, applying fastp at Q25 and MiXCR, and retained in-frame beta chains. Rows merge per CDR3 protein into single entries with the most common DNA and genes. TCRdb's processing, not the study's, gives the V and J calls here. In all, the sample holds around 200,000 distinct CDR3 sequences, and about 95% of those were seen once. The ten most abundant clones make up approximately 0.08% of the sample.

High-throughput TCR beta sequencing profiled peripheral blood CD8+ and CD4+ T cells from healthy donors, Susac syndrome patients and multiple sclerosis patients. Multiple sclerosis controls were treatment-naive patients with stable or active relapsing-remitting disease fulfilling revised McDonald criteria. Bulk CD8+ and CD4+ T cells were purified by magnetic negative isolation, while CD8+ TEMRA cells were enriched using FACS. Blood was drawn into EDTA tubes, processed within 24 hours, and PBMCs were isolated by density gradient centrifugation. PBMCs intended for TCR sequencing were frozen in liquid nitrogen and were later thawed in a 37 degrees C water bath. Purity of sorted or isolated CD4+, CD8+ and CD8+ TEMRA cells was at least 90%.

Sequencing used CD4+ T cells from PBMCs. The chain joins TRBV20-1 to TRBJ1-2; the D segment cannot be called with confidence. The receptor was isolated from a human donor with multiple sclerosis. The CDR3 reads as follows: CSATRGGTNYGYTF. The nucleotides read TGCAGTGCTACCCGTGGTGGAACAAACTATGGCTACACCTTC.